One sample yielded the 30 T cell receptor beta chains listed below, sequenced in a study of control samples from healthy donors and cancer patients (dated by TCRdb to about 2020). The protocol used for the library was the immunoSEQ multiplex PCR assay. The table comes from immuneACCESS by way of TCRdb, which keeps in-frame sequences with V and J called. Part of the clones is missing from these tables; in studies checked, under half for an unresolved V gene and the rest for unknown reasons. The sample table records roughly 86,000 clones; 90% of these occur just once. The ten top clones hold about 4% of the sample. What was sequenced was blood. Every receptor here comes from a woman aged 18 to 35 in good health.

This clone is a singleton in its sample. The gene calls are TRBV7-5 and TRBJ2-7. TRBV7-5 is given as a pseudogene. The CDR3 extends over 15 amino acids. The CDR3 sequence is CARSLQGRYRYEQYF. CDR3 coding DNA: TGTGCCAGAAGCTTACAAGGTCGCTACCGCTACGAGCAGTACTTC.

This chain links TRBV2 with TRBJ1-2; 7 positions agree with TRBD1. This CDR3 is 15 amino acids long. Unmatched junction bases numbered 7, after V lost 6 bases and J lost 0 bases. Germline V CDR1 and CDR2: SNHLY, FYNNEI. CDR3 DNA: TGTGCCAGCAGGTTGGGGACAGAGACTAACTATGGCTACACCTTC. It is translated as CASRLGTETNYGYTF.

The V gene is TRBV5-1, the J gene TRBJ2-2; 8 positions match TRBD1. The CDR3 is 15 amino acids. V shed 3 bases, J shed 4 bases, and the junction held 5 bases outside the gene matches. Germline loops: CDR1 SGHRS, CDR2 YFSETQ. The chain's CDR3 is CASSWGTGGTGELFF. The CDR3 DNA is TGCGCCAGCAGCTGGGGGACAGGAGGCACCGGGGAGCTGTTTTTT.

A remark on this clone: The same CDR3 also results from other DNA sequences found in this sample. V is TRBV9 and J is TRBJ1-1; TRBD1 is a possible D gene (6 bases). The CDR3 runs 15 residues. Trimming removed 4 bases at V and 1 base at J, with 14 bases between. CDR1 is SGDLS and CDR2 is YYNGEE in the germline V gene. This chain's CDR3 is CASSPRGGANTEAFF. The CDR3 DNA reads TGTGCCAGCAGCCCTCGGGGGGGGGCGAACACTGAAGCTTTCTTT.

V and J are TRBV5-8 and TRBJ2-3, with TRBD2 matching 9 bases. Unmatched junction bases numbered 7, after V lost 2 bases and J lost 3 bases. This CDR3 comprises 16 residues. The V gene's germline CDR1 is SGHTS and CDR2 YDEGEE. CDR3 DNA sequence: TGTGCCAGCAGCTTCGGCGCGGGGGGGCTAACAGATACGCAGTATTTT. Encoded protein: CASSFGAGGLTDTQYF. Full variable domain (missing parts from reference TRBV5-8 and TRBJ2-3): EAGVTQSPTHLIKTRGQQATLRCSPISGHTSVYWYQQALGLGLQFLLWYDEGEERNRGNFPPRFSGRQFPNYSSELNVNALELEDSALYLCASSFGAGGLTDTQYFGPGTRLTVL.

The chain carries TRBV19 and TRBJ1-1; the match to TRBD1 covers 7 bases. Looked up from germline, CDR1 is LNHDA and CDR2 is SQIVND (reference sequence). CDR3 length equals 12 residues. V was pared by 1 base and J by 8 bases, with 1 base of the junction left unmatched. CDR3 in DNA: TGTGCCAGTAGTATAGCGACAGGGGAAGCTTTCTTT. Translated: CASSIATGEAFF.

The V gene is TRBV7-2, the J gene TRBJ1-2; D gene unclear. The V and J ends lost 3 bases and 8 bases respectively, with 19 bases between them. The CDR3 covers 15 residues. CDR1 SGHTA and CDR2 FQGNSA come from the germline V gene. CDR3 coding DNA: TGTGCCAGCAGCTTCAGCCCGAAGGGTTCCATGGGCTACACCTTC. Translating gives CASSFSPKGSMGYTF.

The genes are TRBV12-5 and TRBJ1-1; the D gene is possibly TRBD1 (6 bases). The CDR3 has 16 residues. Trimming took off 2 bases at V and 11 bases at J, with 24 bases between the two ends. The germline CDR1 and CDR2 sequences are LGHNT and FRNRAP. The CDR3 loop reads CASGLPPWRLDRSAFF. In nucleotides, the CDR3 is TGTGCTAGTGGTTTGCCCCCCTGGAGACTTGACAGGTCGGCTTTCTTT.

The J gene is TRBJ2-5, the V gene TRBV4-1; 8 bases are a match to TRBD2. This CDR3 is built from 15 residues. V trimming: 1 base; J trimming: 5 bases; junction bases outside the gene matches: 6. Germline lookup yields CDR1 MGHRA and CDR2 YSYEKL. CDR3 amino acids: CASSQVRGAGETQYF. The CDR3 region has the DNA TGCGCCAGCAGCCAAGTGCGGGGGGCCGGGGAGACCCAGTACTTC.

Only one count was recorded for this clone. CDR3 sequence: CASSMDSFYGYTF. CDR3 nucleotides: TGCGCCAGCAGTATGGACAGCTTCTATGGCTACACCTTC. The chain has TRBV5-1 and TRBJ1-2, with a weak D call TRBD1 (6 bases). Trimming left V 5 bases short and J 4 bases short, with 12 bases between. In germline, CDR1 is SGHRS, CDR2 YFSETQ. The CDR3 has 13 amino acids.

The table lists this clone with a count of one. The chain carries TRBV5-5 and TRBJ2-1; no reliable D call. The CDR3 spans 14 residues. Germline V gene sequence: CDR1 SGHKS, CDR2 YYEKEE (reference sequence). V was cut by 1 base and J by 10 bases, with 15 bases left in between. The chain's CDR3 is CASSLYGDPKEQFF. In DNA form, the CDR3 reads TGTGCCAGCAGCTTGTATGGGGATCCAAAAGAGCAGTTCTTC.

The CDR3 loop reads CASSYSSGDGYTF. CDR3 nucleotides: TGTGCCAGCAGTTACTCGAGTGGGGATGGCTACACCTTC. The chain couples TRBV6-5 to TRBJ1-2; D remains unclear. This CDR3 contains 13 residues. Germline assignment: CDR1 MNHEY and CDR2 SVGAGI. V was shortened by 0 bases and J by 6 bases, with 8 bases between the two germline ends.

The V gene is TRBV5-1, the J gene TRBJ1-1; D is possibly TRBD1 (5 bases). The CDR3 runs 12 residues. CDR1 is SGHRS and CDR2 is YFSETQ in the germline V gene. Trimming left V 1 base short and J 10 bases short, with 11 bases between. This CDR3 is CASSLQGGSAFF. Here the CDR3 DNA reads TGCGCCAGCAGCTTGCAGGGAGGGTCAGCTTTCTTT.

This chain's CDR3 is CASSYGTGGAYEQYF. The CDR3 DNA reads as TGTGCCAGCAGTTACGGGACAGGGGGTGCCTACGAGCAGTACTTC. The chain recombines TRBV27 with TRBJ2-7, with TRBD1 matching 11 bases. Germline V gives CDR1 MNHEY, CDR2 SMNVEV (reference sequence). The length of the CDR3 is 15 residues. The V gene end was trimmed by 4 bases and the J gene end by 2 bases; junction bases not matched to a gene: 4.

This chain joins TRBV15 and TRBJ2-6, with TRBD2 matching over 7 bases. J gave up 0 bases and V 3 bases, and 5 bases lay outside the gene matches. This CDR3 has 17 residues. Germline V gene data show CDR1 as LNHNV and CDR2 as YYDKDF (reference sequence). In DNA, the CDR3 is TGTGCCACCAGCAGGGGCGGGAGCCTCTCTGGGGCCAACGTCCTGACTTTC. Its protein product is CATSRGGSLSGANVLTF.

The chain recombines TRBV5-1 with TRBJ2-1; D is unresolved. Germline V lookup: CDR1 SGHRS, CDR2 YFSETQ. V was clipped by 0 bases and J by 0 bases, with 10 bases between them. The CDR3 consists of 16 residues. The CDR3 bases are TGCGCCAGCAGCTTGGAATGGCCCAGCTCCTACAATGAGCAGTTCTTC. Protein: CASSLEWPSSYNEQFF.

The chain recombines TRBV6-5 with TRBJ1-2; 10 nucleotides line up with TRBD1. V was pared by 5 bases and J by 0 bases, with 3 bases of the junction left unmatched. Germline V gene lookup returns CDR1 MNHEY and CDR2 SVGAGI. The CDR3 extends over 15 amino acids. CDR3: CASSRDRGPNYGYTF. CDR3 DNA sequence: TGTGCCAGCAGTCGGGACAGGGGTCCTAACTATGGCTACACCTTC.

This CDR3 is CASSLRFGTGYSPLHF. CDR3 DNA sequence: TGTGCCAGCAGCTTAAGGTTTGGGACAGGGTATTCACCCCTCCACTTT. This chain joins TRBV11-2 and TRBJ1-6, with 9 bases aligning to TRBD1. The CDR3 is 16 amino acids. Trimming cost V 2 bases and J 8 bases; bases outside gene matches: 7. CDR1 and CDR2 (germline): SGHAT, FQNNGV.

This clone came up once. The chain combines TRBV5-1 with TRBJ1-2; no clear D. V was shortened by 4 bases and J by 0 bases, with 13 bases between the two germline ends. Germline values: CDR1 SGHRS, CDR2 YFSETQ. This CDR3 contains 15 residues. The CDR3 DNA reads TGCGCCAGCAGCCCTTTGGGTGGAGCTAACTATGGCTACACCTTC. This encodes CASSPLGGANYGYTF.

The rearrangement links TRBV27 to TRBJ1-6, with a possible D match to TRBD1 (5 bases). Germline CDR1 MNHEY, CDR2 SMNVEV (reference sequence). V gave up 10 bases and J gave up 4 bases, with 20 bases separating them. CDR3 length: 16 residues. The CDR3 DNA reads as TGTGCCACCCCCCCGGGGACTAGCCTATATAATTCACCCCTCCACTTT. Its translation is CATPPGTSLYNSPLHF.

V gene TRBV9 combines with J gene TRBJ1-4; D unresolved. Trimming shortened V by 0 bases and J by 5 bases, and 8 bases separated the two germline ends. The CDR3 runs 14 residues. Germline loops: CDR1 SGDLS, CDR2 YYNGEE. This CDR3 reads CASSVAAENEKLFF. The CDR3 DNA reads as TGTGCCAGCAGCGTAGCCGCAGAGAATGAAAAACTGTTTTTT.

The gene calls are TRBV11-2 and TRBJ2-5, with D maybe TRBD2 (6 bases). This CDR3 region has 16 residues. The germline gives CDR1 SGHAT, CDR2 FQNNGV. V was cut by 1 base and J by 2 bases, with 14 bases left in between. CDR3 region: CASSLGDRGGQETQYF. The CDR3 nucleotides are TGTGCCAGCAGCTTAGGGGACCGGGGAGGACAAGAGACCCAGTACTTC.

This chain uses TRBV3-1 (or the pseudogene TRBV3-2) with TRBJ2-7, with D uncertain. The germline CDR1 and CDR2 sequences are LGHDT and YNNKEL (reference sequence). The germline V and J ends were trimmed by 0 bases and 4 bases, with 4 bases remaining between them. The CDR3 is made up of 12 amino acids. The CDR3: CASSQEKYEQYF. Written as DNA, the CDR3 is TGTGCCAGCAGCCAAGAAAAGTACGAGCAGTACTTC.

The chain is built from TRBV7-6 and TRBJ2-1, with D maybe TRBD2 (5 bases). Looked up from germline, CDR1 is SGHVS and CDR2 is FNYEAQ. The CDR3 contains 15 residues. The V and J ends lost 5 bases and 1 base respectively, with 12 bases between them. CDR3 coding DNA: TGTGCCAGCAGCCTACTCGGGGAATCCTACAATGAGCAGTTCTTC. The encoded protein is CASSLLGESYNEQFF.

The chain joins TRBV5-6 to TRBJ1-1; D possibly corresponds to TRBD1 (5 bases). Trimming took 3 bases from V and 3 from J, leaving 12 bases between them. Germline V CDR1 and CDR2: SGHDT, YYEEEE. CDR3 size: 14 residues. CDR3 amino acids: CASSYLEGHTEAFF. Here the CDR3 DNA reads TGTGCCAGCAGCTACCTGGAGGGGCACACTGAAGCTTTCTTT.

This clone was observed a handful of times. The DNA of the CDR3 is TGTGCCAGCAGTGTAGCAGGGGATGGTGGCTACACCTTC. Amino acid sequence: CASSVAGDGGYTF. The rearrangement joins TRBV6-1 to TRBJ1-2, with a tentative D call TRBD1 (6 bases). The CDR3 is 13 amino acids. V was shortened by 4 bases and J by 7 bases, with 13 bases between the two germline ends. From germline, CDR1 is MNHNS and CDR2 SASEGT.

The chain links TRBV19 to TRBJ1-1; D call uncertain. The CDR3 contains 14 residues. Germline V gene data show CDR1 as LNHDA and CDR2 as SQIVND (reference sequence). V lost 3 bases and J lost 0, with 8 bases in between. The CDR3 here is CASSIWGMNTEAFF. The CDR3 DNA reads TGTGCCAGTAGTATTTGGGGTATGAACACTGAAGCTTTCTTT.

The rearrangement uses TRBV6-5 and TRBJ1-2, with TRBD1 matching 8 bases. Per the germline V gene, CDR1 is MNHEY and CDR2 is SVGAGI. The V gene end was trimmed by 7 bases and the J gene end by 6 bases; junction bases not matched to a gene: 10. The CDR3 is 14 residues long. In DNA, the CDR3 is TGTGCCAGCACCAGGGGGCAGGGAGTACATGGCTACACCTTC. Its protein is CASTRGQGVHGYTF.

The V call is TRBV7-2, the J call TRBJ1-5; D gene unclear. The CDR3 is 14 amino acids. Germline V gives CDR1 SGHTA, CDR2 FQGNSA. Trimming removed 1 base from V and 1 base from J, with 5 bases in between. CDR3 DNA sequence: TGTGCCAGCAGCTTAGGACTCAGCAATCAGCCCCAGCATTTT. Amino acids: CASSLGLSNQPQHF.

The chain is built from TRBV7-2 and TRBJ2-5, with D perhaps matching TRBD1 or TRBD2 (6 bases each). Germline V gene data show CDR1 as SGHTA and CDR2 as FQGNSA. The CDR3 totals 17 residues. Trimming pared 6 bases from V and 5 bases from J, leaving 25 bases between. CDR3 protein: CASSSGRTGAPGETQYF. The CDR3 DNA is TGTGCCAGCAGTTCCGGGCGAACGGGGGCCCCGGGGGAGACCCAGTACTTC.